The 6 T cell receptor beta chains listed next were all sequenced from one sample in a study of blood T cell repertoires in COVID-19. The data were produced by immunoSEQ multiplex PCR, yet TCRdb's version contains in-frame clones alone and is incomplete. The sample includes around 250,000 clones, about nine tenths of them seen just once. The material sequenced was PBMCs or T cells enriched from blood (not recorded which). Receptors were obtained from a man aged 18 to 30 who had recovered from COVID-19.

The chain uses TRBV5-4 and TRBJ1-2; 7 bases fit TRBD1. This CDR3 has 16 residues. CDR1 and CDR2 from the germline V gene are SGHNT and YYREEE (reference sequence). J gave up 0 bases and V 3 bases, and 8 bases lay outside the gene matches. The CDR3 DNA reads as TGTGCCAGCAGCTCTGCAGGGGGAAGAGCTAACTATGGCTACACCTTC. Translation gives CASSSAGGRANYGYTF.

CDR3 region: CATSRDFQAGQYF. CDR3 DNA: TGTGCCACCAGCAGAGATTTCCAGGCTGGGCAGTACTTC. The rearrangement uses TRBV15 and TRBJ2-7; no reliable D call. The CDR3 sequence is 13 residues long. V was pared by 0 bases and J by 9 bases, with 12 bases between. CDR1 and CDR2 (germline): LNHNV, YYDKDF (reference sequence).

This sequence joins TRBV5-4 and TRBJ2-3; D remains ambiguous. The CDR3 totals 16 residues. Germline V gene lookup returns CDR1 SGHNT and CDR2 YYREEE (reference sequence). The ends were cut back, 0 bases at V and 0 bases at J, with 11 bases in the middle. CDR3: CASSLGLDSSTDTQYF. The DNA of the CDR3 is TGTGCCAGCAGCTTGGGTCTAGATTCTAGCACAGATACGCAGTATTTT.

The V gene is TRBV19, the J gene TRBJ2-3; tentative D call: TRBD1 (5 bases). CDR1 and CDR2 (germline): LNHDA, SQIVND (reference sequence). This CDR3 spans 13 amino acids. V was pared by 11 bases and J by 2 bases, with 14 bases between. CDR3 sequence reads: CACQRQNTDTQYF. The CDR3 nucleotides read TGTGCCTGCCAACGACAGAACACAGATACGCAGTATTTT.

This sequence joins TRBV3-1 (or the pseudogene TRBV3-2) and TRBJ2-4; 7 bases agree with TRBD1. The CDR3 is 12 amino acids. CDR1 LGHDT and CDR2 YNNKEL come from the germline V gene (reference sequence). Trimming at V came to 4 bases and at J to 11 bases, leaving 5 bases not matched to a gene. CDR3 nucleotides: TGTGCCAGCAGCCGATGGCAGGGGGTTCAGTACTTC. It is translated as CASSRWQGVQYF.

V gene TRBV19 combines with J gene TRBJ1-5, with D perhaps matching TRBD1 (5 bases). CDR3 length equals 15 residues. Germline CDR1 LNHDA, CDR2 SQIVND (reference sequence). Trimming stripped 5 bases from V and 5 bases from J, with 16 bases between. CDR3 nucleotides: TGTGCCAGTAGTCCGGGTTCGGGGGGTGATCAGCCCCAGCATTTT. As protein: CASSPGSGGDQPQHF.